This T cell receptor beta chain was found in a study of T cells in Graves' hyperthyroidism and ophthalmopathy (dated by TCRdb to the late 2010s). At the level of the whole study: Peripheral blood was collected at initial diagnosis, before any treatment. TCR V-J signatures able to tell the groups apart were searched for in a discovery cohort of 90 to 100 patients, of whom roughly 42 had Graves' ophthalmopathy and 57 had stable Graves' hyperthyroidism. Prospective prediction of ophthalmopathy was tested in an independent validation cohort of fewer than 20 hyperthyroidism patients and 17 patients who later progressed to ophthalmopathy. The roughly 100 discovery patients were randomly divided into training and test sets at a 7:3 ratio. The study also compared thyroid tissue and blood T-cell repertoires from over 5 Graves' hyperthyroidism patients. Once sampling was done, hyperthyroidism patients were given methimazole at a starting dose of 30 mg daily, whereas ophthalmopathy patients were given high-dose intravenous methylprednisolone. According to the paper, TCR Vbeta CDR3 sequencing was carried out on 135 peripheral blood samples, which came from 40 to 45 ophthalmopathy, around 74 hyperthyroidism and about 17 progressor patients.

Stable Graves' hyperthyroidism was defined as the absence of progression to ophthalmopathy over 18 months of follow-up. Hyperthyroidism patients were newly diagnosed, with disease duration under 2 months, and aged 18 to 65 years. Any patient with an uncontrolled infection, another autoimmune disease, pregnancy or lactation was excluded. Diagnoses were established on the basis of clinical symptoms, serum thyroxine and TRAb, thyroid ultrasound, and orbital computed tomography. PBMCs were separated from under 11 ml of fresh peripheral blood using Ficoll-Paque density gradient centrifugation. Trizol reagent was used to extract total RNA, and RNA quality was then checked on an Agilent 2100 Bioanalyzer. V is reduced by 6 bases and J by 1 base, leaving a spacing of 6 bases between them. The CDR3, from cysteine to phenylalanine, totals 12 residues. Only CDR3 DNA is held: 36 bases, read in frame from base 1.

Amplification of TCR beta CDR3 regions was carried out from RNA transcripts. The TCR CDR3 was subjected to a first round of RT-PCR using the HTBI primer set and the Qiagen OneStep RT-PCR kit. A second multiplex PCR round built the libraries, followed by size selection and purification. Sequencing of the libraries was done on an Illumina HiSeq2000 using paired-end 100 bp reads. The authors' pipeline ran thus. Raw data were processed with SOAPnuke, discarding reads with adapters, uncalled bases, mean Phred below 15, or no exact constant-primer or identifier match. COPE v1.2.5 was used to merge the high-quality paired reads, and each unique nucleotide sequence was defined as a clonotype. MiTCR v1.1 was used to align clonotypes to the IMGT TRBV, TRBD and TRBJ reference segments. The analysis was restricted to V-J combinations with a frequency above 0.0001, which together covered 99.2% of the repertoires. A TCS score was defined as the ratio between F50 (clonal expansion) and ExV (chaos), using BLOSUM62-based TCRdist between CDR3 peptides within each V-J. Welch's t-statistics and random forest reduced just over 500 V-J features to about 12, which were used in a naive Bayes classifier (R e1071). The similarity between thyroid and blood repertoires was quantified using the Morisita-Horn index. Using fastp trimming at Q25 and MiXCR clonotype assembly, TCRdb reanalyzed the public sequencing data and kept in-frame beta chains. Each entry is one CDR3 protein sequence, shown with its most common DNA and genes. TCRdb assigned the V and J calls; the authors' analysis was not used. The sample contains roughly 800,000 distinct CDR3 sequences, 38% of them found a single time. Roughly 8.3% of the sample is in the top ten clones.

This clonotype was observed many times. Its antigen remains undetermined. Per-nucleotide qualities are absent, and no much larger clonotype sits a single base away. What the work shows at the level of the full study, not this receptor alone: In validation, the model predicted progression to ophthalmopathy with over 60% sensitivity and approximately 72% specificity, a median of about 6.7 months before onset. A 13 V-J signature model separated ophthalmopathy from stable hyperthyroidism, with 87.88% sensitivity and roughly 84% specificity in cross-validation and 80%/75% in testing. No statistical method was used to set the sample size in advance, and investigators knew the group allocation. Blood samples also contained most of the expanded thyroid clonotypes (frequency above 0.001), which suggests that blood repertoires may reflect thyroid immune responses.

The source material was blood. Rearrangement joined TRBV12-3 or TRBV12-4 to TRBJ1-1; no D gene can be assigned with confidence. The receptor comes from a man aged 18 to 30 with Graves' hyperthyroidism. CDR3 reads: CASSLWNTEAFF. At the DNA level, the sequence is TGTGCCAGCAGCTTGTGGAACACTGAAGCTTTCTTT.